This T cell receptor (beta chain) originates from a study of cytomegalovirus exposure and HLA in healthy donors. Study as a whole: From donors who were HLA-typed, an early data release held around 80 million unique TCRs.

Study conclusions and caveats: When analyzed later, a missense DCLRE1C variant was found to be linked to TCR beta V- and J-gene trimming. Using a false discovery rate of 0.05, a later analysis showed that approximately 17,000 TCR beta sequences were associated with HLA alleles. Most subjects had HLA-A and HLA-B alleles reportedly predicted accurately by TCR beta sequences.

CDR1 is SEHNR and CDR2 is FQNEAQ in the germline V gene (reference sequence). CDR3 length: 14 residues. V was pared by 5 bases and J by 8 bases, with 16 bases between. Concerning this clone itself: Its antigen is undetermined.

PCR employed 60 Vbeta and 13 Jbeta primers. TCRdb keeps only in-frame clones here, not all; method: immunoSEQ multiplex PCR. The table includes 150,000 to 200,000 clones, about 77% detected once. This rearrangement joins TRBV7-9 to TRBJ2-1; no clear D. Input material: PBMCs. The sequence derives from a man aged 18 to 30 in good health and CMV-seropositive. CDR3 residues: CASSIGYVADEQFF. Written as DNA, the CDR3 is TGTGCCAGCAGCATAGGCTATGTCGCCGATGAGCAGTTCTTC.